This T cell receptor beta chain was recovered during a study of shared clonotypes between healthy human individuals. Findings of the study overall: Estimated richness was generally greater in naive than memory subsets.

CD45RA+ naive and CD45RA-negative memory subsets were separated from CD4+ cells. Several immunoSEQ plates held equal portions of the genomic DNA taken from each subset. Sorted subsets were amplified in replicate PCRs using around 220 ng DNA, roughly 30,000 T cell genomes. Here immunoSEQ multiplex PCR was the method, and the copy in TCRdb shows in-frame clones only, minus some. This sample has about 2.4 million clones, with approximately 93% found just once. This CDR3 has 12 residues. CDR1 is SNHLY, CDR2 FYNNEI, per germline. A note on this clone: Its target is unknown. The junction departs from the called germline gene at one end, perhaps through a read error.

The chain recombines TRBV2 with TRBJ2-5; a possible D gene is TRBD2 (5 bases). Sequences were obtained from naive CD4+ T cells from PBMCs. Subset of the sample: CD45RA+ positively selected. The sequence came from a man aged 18 to 29 in good health. Some clones in this sample may be carry-over from other donors' samples. CDR3 sequence: CASRETSWNGDF. DNA of the CDR3: TGTGCCAGCAGGGAGACTTCCTGGAACGGGGACTTC.